The present entry profiles one T cell receptor beta chain with its context. This clone was counted a single time. Its antigen remains undetermined. The sample holds no much larger clone one base away, and base qualities are not on file. The time point label of this sample denotes: baseline pretreatment blood. Taken with the paper, the label for treatment or condition translates to: 15 Gy SBRT to primary tumor, nephrectomy 4 weeks later. Serial peripheral blood from radiation-treated patients was sampled at baseline, 2 weeks and 4 weeks after SBRT to track tumor-enriched clonotypes. Renal cell carcinoma with clear cell pathology was present in all patients. The QIAamp DNA Blood Mini Kit (Qiagen) was used to prepare genomic DNA for TCR sequencing. The analyses included only samples that passed all quality control checks. TCR beta libraries were generated from genomic DNA with the immunoSEQ kit, following the manufacturer's recommendations. Library preparation used a first multiplex PCR with proprietary primers, then a second PCR adding unique barcodes, with bead cleanups after each round. Each sample batch included a kit-provided positive control reaction and a negative control reaction. The final libraries were assessed on an Agilent 4200 TapeStation D1000 ScreenTape, pooled by volume, and quantified by qPCR. An Illumina NextSeq500 fitted with a MidOutput 150-cycle cartridge performed the sequencing, running 156 Read1 cycles and 15 Index1 cycles with the kit's custom primers. The pooled library was loaded at approximately 0.95 pM with approximately 18% PhiX control spiked in. The published analysis was carried out like this. Vendor-processed data were analyzed in R, and a clonotype was defined as all T cells sharing the same CDR3 nucleotide sequence. For clone abundance analyses, frequencies were normalized to the 10,000 most abundant clones in each sample. Public T cell clones, which averaged fewer than five per sample, were excluded before analysis. A difference in abundance of at least 32-fold between compartments was used to define tumor-enriched and baseline blood-enriched clonotypes. A beta-binomial differential abundance model was used to identify clonotypes that expanded or contracted between blood time points. The Baroni-Urbani and Buser coefficient was used to measure tumor-blood repertoire similarity, and groups were compared with two-tailed Wilcoxon tests in R. Sourced from immuneACCESS, this table was stored by TCRdb with only in-frame sequences that have V and J called. A share of the clones is absent; for the studies checked, an unresolved V gene accounts for under half, and the remainder has no known explanation. V, J and clone size are taken as reported in that table, and D and trimming were inferred from the DNA itself. Within this sample are 130,000 to 150,000 clones, with approximately 90% of them counted one time only. The ten largest clones take up around 12% of the sample.

In the germline V gene (reference sequence), CDR1 corresponds to LNHNV and CDR2 to YYDKDF. Relative to germline, V is 1 base shorter and J is 5 bases shorter, with 11 bases between their ends. The CDR3 numbers 14 residues from cysteine through phenylalanine. The read is trimmed to its CDR3 DNA, 42 bases read in frame from base 1. This record comes from a study of radiation and T cells in renal cell carcinoma (dated by TCRdb to 2018 to 2021). Regarding the complete study: The samples were drawn from a clinical trial, where primary renal cell carcinomas were treated with 15 Gy of stereotactic body radiation therapy and then removed by nephrectomy 4 weeks afterward. In total, about 51 samples underwent TCR beta sequencing: about 25 tumors plus 27 peripheral blood samples. Across all 55 or so samples, 4,016,671 unique CDR3 nucleotide sequences, encoding around 2.4 million unique CDR3 amino acid sequences, were identified.

The full study reports these points: Tracking of blood repertoire dynamics stopped at three to four weeks after treatment, with no follow-up past that point. In blood, the top tumor clonotypes increased between baseline and 2 weeks post-radiation and then shrank by 4 weeks, which suggests that tumor-resident clones expanded only transiently. Because no pretreatment tumor biopsies were available, whether clonotypes were present in the tumor at baseline could not be determined. With a single-armed trial design, the study had no way to address how radiation dose or scheduling affects the TCR repertoire.

Sample: blood, taken from a patient whose treatment included radiotherapy and nephrectomy. This receptor was identified in a woman between 50 and 59 years old with renal cell carcinoma. This chain is built from TRBV15 and TRBJ1-2; possibly the D gene is TRBD1, per 5 matching bases. The CDR3 is CATSRVGQTYGYTF. The nucleotides are TGTGCCACCAGCAGAGTGGGGCAGACTTATGGCTACACCTTC.